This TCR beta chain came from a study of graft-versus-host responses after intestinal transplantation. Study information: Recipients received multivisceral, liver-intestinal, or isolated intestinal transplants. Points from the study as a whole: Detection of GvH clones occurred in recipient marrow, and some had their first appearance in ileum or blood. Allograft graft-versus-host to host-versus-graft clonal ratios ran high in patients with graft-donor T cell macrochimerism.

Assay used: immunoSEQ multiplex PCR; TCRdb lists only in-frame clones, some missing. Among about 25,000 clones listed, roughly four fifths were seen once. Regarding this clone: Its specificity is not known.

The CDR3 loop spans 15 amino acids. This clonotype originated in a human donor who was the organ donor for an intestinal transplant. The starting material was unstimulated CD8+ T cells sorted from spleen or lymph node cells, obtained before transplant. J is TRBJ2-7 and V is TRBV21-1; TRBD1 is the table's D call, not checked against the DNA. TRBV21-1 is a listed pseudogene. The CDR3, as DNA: TGTGCCAGCAGCATAGCGGGGCCTATGGCGAATGAGCAGTACTTC. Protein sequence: CASSIAGPMANEQYF.